The text below deals with one TCR beta chain. This entry belongs to a study of blood T cell repertoires in COVID-19. In the original workflow: Researchers report that nucleated cell counts were estimated from reference gene primer amplification. The repertoire was sequenced with immunoSEQ multiplex PCR; TCRdb's copy has only in-frame clones and lacks some. For V, J and clone size, that table is used; D and trimming come from the DNA. Here the sample spans roughly 240,000 clones, roughly 80% being singletons. CDR1 MNHEY and CDR2 SMNVEV come from the germline V gene (reference sequence). The CDR3 has 16 residues. V was pared by 3 bases and J by 8 bases, with 20 bases between. Participants came from about two dozen US areas, aged about 18 to 100 years. Within 2 weeks of study entry, exposed participants had contacted a PCR-confirmed or clinician-diagnosed COVID-19 case.

The chain links TRBV27 to TRBJ2-1, with D possibly being TRBD1 (6 bases). The TCR originated in a woman in her thirties or forties who had been exposed to COVID-19. The sequencing sample was made of PBMCs or T cells enriched from blood (not recorded which). CDR3 in DNA: TGTGCCAGCAGTTTGGGCTGGCAGGGGATTGGCGATGAGCAGTTCTTC. Translating it yields CASSLGWQGIGDEQFF.